A single sample is the source of the 18 T cell receptor beta chains below, sequenced in a study of CD8+ T cells in alopecia areata. Treatment specified: oral pan-JAK inhibitor, 5-10 mg twice daily. Individuals with alopecia areata gave both lesional scalp punch biopsies and peripheral blood for collection. RNA extraction and reverse transcription yielded cDNA as sequencing template. Some clones are missing from TCRdb's copy, which holds only in-frame ones; the method was immunoSEQ multiplex PCR. The sample holds some 7,000 clones, 64% seen once. Material: skin, obtained at week 4, from a patient treated with tofacitinib. These receptors were obtained from a human donor with alopecia areata.

In its sample, this clone was seen a few times. This sequence joins TRBV2 and TRBJ2-5; D call uncertain. V lost 5 bases to trimming and J lost 7 bases, with 14 bases between them. This CDR3 has 13 amino acids. CDR1 and CDR2 from the germline V gene are SNHLY and FYNNEI. This CDR3 reads CASSRQGPGTQYF. CDR3 nucleotides: TGTGCCAGCAGTAGACAAGGACCGGGGACCCAGTACTTC.

The chain has TRBV5-1 and TRBJ2-5; the match to TRBD1 covers 8 bases. The CDR3 contains 14 residues. Germline V gene sequence: CDR1 SGHRS, CDR2 YFSETQ. J was trimmed by 1 base and V by 1 base; bases with no gene match: 0. The CDR3 is CASSLTGGQETQYF. The CDR3 DNA is TGCGCCAGCAGCTTGACAGGGGGCCAAGAGACCCAGTACTTC.

The rearrangement uses TRBV6-5 and TRBJ1-2, with D possibly being TRBD1 (6 bases). The CDR3 consists of 12 residues. In germline, CDR1 is MNHEY, CDR2 SVGAGI. Trimming shortened V by 4 bases and J by 8 bases, and 11 bases separated the two germline ends. This CDR3 is CASSSYREGYTF. CDR3 DNA sequence: TGTGCCAGCAGTTCGTACAGGGAAGGCTACACCTTC.

This clone was seen more than once but under ten times. In DNA form, the CDR3 reads TGCGCCAGCAGCTTAGGCGGAAGGACGAACACAGATACGCAGTATTTT. Translation gives CASSLGGRTNTDTQYF. The rearrangement links TRBV5-1 to TRBJ2-3, with no clear D. This CDR3 region has 16 residues. Per the germline V gene, CDR1 is SGHRS and CDR2 is YFSETQ. V was cut by 2 bases and J by 2 bases, with 15 bases left in between.

This chain joins TRBV4-2 and TRBJ2-3; a possible D gene is TRBD2 (6 bases). CDR1 and CDR2 from the germline V gene are LGHNA and YNFKEQ. This CDR3 comprises 16 residues. V was shortened by 0 bases and J by 1 base, with 11 bases between the two germline ends. CDR3 DNA sequence: TGTGCCAGCAGCCAAGATCATTGGGGGGGCACAGATACGCAGTATTTT. This codes for CASSQDHWGGTDTQYF.

This clone was seen more than once but under ten times. The chain employs TRBV27 and TRBJ2-1; D ambiguous. The germline CDR1 and CDR2 sequences are MNHEY and SMNVEV (reference sequence). This CDR3 has 14 amino acids. Trimming stripped 2 bases from V and 0 bases from J, with 5 bases between. CDR3 in amino acids: CASSLGNSYNEQFF. DNA for the CDR3: TGTGCCAGCAGTTTAGGAAACTCCTACAATGAGCAGTTCTTC.

V and J are TRBV6-1 and TRBJ1-3, with D possibly matching TRBD1 (5 bases). CDR1 is MNHNS, CDR2 SASEGT, per germline. The CDR3 extends over 14 amino acids. The V gene lost 5 bases and the J gene lost 4 bases, with 12 bases spanning the gap. The CDR3 reads CASSIRGSGNTIYF. The DNA of the CDR3 is TGTGCCAGCAGTATAAGGGGATCCGGAAACACCATATATTTT.

This rearrangement joins TRBV9 to TRBJ2-1; TRBD2 agrees at 8 bases. With 4 bases clipped from V and 4 bases from J, the junction kept 4 bases outside the gene matches. In germline, CDR1 is SGDLS, CDR2 YYNGEE. This CDR3 is built from 14 residues. The CDR3 DNA reads TGTGCCAGCAGCTCCGGGACTAGTTACAATGAGCAGTTCTTC. Amino acid sequence: CASSSGTSYNEQFF.

The V and J genes are TRBV27 and TRBJ2-4; 16 bases match TRBD2. The CDR3 runs to 18 residues. V was clipped by 6 bases and J by 3 bases; unmatched bases: 8. CDR1 and CDR2 from the germline V gene are MNHEY and SMNVEV (reference sequence). The CDR3, as DNA: TGTGCCAGCAGGCCCGGGACTAGCGGGAGGGCGGGCAAAAACATTCAGTACTTC. Translating gives CASRPGTSGRAGKNIQYF.

The V call is TRBV6-1, the J call TRBJ1-6; weak D call: TRBD1 (5 bases). Germline V gene sequence: CDR1 MNHNS, CDR2 SASEGT. CDR3 length: 14 amino acids. The V gene lost 5 bases and the J gene lost 9 bases, with 14 bases spanning the gap. This CDR3 is CASSLPSRGSPLHF. The CDR3 nucleotides read TGTGCCAGCAGTCTACCCTCAAGGGGTTCACCCCTCCACTTT.

Remarks on this clone: Other DNA sequences in the same sample also yield this CDR3. This rearrangement joins TRBV5-1 to TRBJ1-1; D is uncertain. The germline gives CDR1 SGHRS, CDR2 YFSETQ. The CDR3 is made up of 14 amino acids. Trimming took off 2 bases at V and 5 bases at J, with 13 bases between the two ends. The CDR3 region has the DNA TGCGCCAGCAGCTTAAATACGCAGTGGACTGAAGCTTTCTTT. Translation: CASSLNTQWTEAFF.

V usage is TRBV15 and J usage is TRBJ2-7, with D perhaps matching TRBD2 (5 bases). The germline V and J ends were trimmed by 1 base and 2 bases, with 15 bases remaining between them. CDR1 LNHNV and CDR2 YYDKDF come from the germline V gene (reference sequence). CDR3 length: 16 amino acids. The CDR3 nucleotides read TGTGCCACCAGCAGAGCCGCGTCGCTGGAGGCCTACGAGCAGTACTTC. It codes for CATSRAASLEAYEQYF.

The V and J genes are TRBV28 and TRBJ2-2, with 9 bases that match TRBD2. Germline V gives CDR1 MDHEN, CDR2 SYDVKM. This CDR3 is built from 15 residues. The V gene end was trimmed by 6 bases and the J gene end by 5 bases; junction bases not matched to a gene: 7. Here the CDR3 reads CASRSLAGATGELFF. In DNA form, the CDR3 reads TGTGCCAGCAGAAGTTTAGCGGGAGCAACCGGGGAGCTGTTTTTT.

The rearrangement links TRBV9 to TRBJ2-1; TRBD1 agrees at 10 bases. The CDR3 spans 18 residues. From germline, CDR1 is SGDLS and CDR2 YYNGEE. Germline trimming cut 3 bases from V and 1 base from J; bases unmatched to any gene: 10. CDR3: CASSAGQGRGLSYNEQFF. In DNA, the CDR3 is TGTGCCAGCAGCGCGGGACAGGGGAGAGGTTTGTCCTACAATGAGCAGTTCTTC.

The genes are TRBV6-4 and TRBJ2-1; D perhaps matches TRBD2 (5 bases). The CDR3 spans 15 residues. The V and J ends lost 6 bases and 2 bases respectively, with 14 bases between them. Germline V gene data show CDR1 as MRHNA and CDR2 as SNTAGT. The CDR3 here is CASSVEAETYNEQFF. In DNA, the CDR3 is TGTGCCAGCAGCGTTGAAGCGGAAACCTACAATGAGCAGTTCTTC.

The chain combines TRBV18 with TRBJ2-5, with 10 bases fitting TRBD1. The ends lost 5 bases at V and 1 base at J; junction bases unmatched: 10. This CDR3 spans 17 amino acids. From germline, CDR1 is KGHSH and CDR2 LQKENI. This chain's CDR3 is CASSSDRGDPGQETQYF. DNA for the CDR3: TGTGCCAGCTCATCGGACAGGGGGGATCCGGGCCAAGAGACCCAGTACTTC. The whole variable domain, filled in from reference TRBV18 and TRBJ2-5, reads NAGVMQNPRHLVRRRGQEARLRCSPMKGHSHVYWYRQLPEEGLKFMVYLQKENIIDESGMPKERFSAEFPKEGPSILRIQQVVRGDSAAYFCASSSDRGDPGQETQYFGPGTRLLVL.

The rearrangement links TRBV5-1 to TRBJ2-1, with D perhaps assigned TRBD1 or TRBD2 (5 bases each). V shed 2 bases and J shed 6 bases, with 15 bases lying between them. The CDR3 is made up of 15 amino acids. The germline gives CDR1 SGHRS, CDR2 YFSETQ. The CDR3 coding sequence is TGCGCCAGCAGCTTCTACCCTCCCGGGGCCAATGAGCAGTTCTTC. Its translation: CASSFYPPGANEQFF.

V is TRBV7-2 and J is TRBJ2-2; TRBD2 might be the D (6 bases). The CDR3 is made up of 16 amino acids. Germline CDR1 SGHTA, CDR2 FQGNSA. Between the trimmed V and J ends, which lost 1 base and 4 bases, there was a span of 13 bases. CDR3 region: CASSLVFLATTGELFF. In DNA, the CDR3 is TGTGCCAGCAGCTTAGTTTTCCTAGCGACCACCGGGGAGCTGTTTTTT. Combining the CDR3 with reference TRBV7-2 and TRBJ2-2 gives the whole variable domain GAGVSQSPSNKVTEKGKDVELRCDPISGHTALYWYRQSLGQGLEFLIYFQGNSAPDKSGLPSDRFSAERTGGSVSTLTIQRTQQEDSAVYLCASSLVFLATTGELFFGEGSRLTVL.